This T cell receptor beta chain was found in a study of T cell repertoires in cytomegalovirus infection. Comments on this clonotype: As yet, its antigen is unknown.

MiXCR, run by TCRdb on the reads, gives a single entry per CDR3 protein. The sample includes roughly 730,000 distinct CDR3 sequences, 30% to 35% of them seen just once. CDR3 size: 13 residues. Germline CDR1 and CDR2: SEHNR and FQNEAQ (reference sequence). Losses at the gene ends were 1 base for V and 9 bases for J; bases not matched to a gene: 4. This chain uses TRBV7-9 with TRBJ2-7; TRBD2 agrees at 9 bases. The sequencing here drew on cultured PBMCs, taken from culture after CMV antigen stimulation. The sequence derives from a human donor in good health (CMV status not recorded). Some clones in this sample may be carry-over from other donors' samples. CDR3 DNA sequence: TGTGCCAGCAGCTTAGTAGCGGGAGAAGTGCAGTACTTC. It translates to CASSLVAGEVQYF. Full variable domain (remainder filled in from reference TRBV7-9 and TRBJ2-7): DTGVSQNPRHKITKRGQNVTFRCDPISEHNRLYWYRQTLGQGPEFLTYFQNEAQLEKSRLLSDRFSAERPKGSFSTLEIQRTEQGDSAMYLCASSLVAGEVQYFGPGTRLTVT.